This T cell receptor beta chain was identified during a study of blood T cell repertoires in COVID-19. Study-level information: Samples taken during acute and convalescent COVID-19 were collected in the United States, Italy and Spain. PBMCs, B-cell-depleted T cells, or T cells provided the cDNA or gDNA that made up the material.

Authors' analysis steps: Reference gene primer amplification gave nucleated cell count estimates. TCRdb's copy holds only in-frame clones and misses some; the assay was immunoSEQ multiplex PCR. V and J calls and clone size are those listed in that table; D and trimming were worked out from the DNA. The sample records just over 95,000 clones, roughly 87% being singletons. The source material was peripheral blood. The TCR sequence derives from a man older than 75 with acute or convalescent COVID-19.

The CDR3 bases are TGTGCCAGCAGGGAGGGCGGCCTTGAAGCTTTCTTT. Translating gives CASREGGLEAFF. The chain couples TRBV7-9 to TRBJ1-1, with no clear D. This CDR3 has 12 residues. V was clipped by 6 bases and J by 7 bases, with 12 bases between them. CDR1 and CDR2 (germline): SEHNR, FQNEAQ (reference sequence). Filled out from reference TRBV7-9 and TRBJ1-1, the complete variable domain reads DTGVSQNPRHKITKRGQNVTFRCDPISEHNRLYWYRQTLGQGPEFLTYFQNEAQLEKSRLLSDRFSAERPKGSFSTLEIQRTEQGDSAMYLCASREGGLEAFFGQGTRLTVV.